This TCR beta chain stems from a study of Ad26.COV2.S vaccination and SARS-CoV-2 variants. Study-wide context: Once or twice, 56 days apart, Ad26.COV2.S was delivered intramuscularly.

Study results and limitations: Spike-specific responses of CD8+ and CD4+ T cells were reported to display substantial breadth after vaccination.

Indicated treatment: some 19 received Ad26.COV2.S at low or high dose, single or two shots; a few received placebo; per-sample allocation not given. After the first vaccine or placebo injection, samples were drawn on day 63. Clones were sequenced by immunoSEQ multiplex PCR, and TCRdb holds only the in-frame ones, with some missing. The sample holds around 340,000 clones, roughly 91% seen once. Points on this clone: Its antigen is as yet unknown.

V was shortened by 5 bases and J by 2 bases, with 10 bases between the two germline ends. Germline V gene lookup returns CDR1 SGHNT and CDR2 YYREEE (reference sequence). This CDR3 is 14 amino acids long. Sequencing used peripheral blood, obtained in a trial of Ad26.COV2.S vaccine versus placebo. The chain recombines TRBV5-4 with TRBJ2-2, with D possibly TRBD1 on 6 matching bases. The clonotype originates from a person aged 18-60 years who received the Ad26.COV2.S COVID-19 vaccine or a placebo. CDR3 bases: TGTGCCAGCAGTCAGGACAGTAACACCGGGGAGCTGTTTTTT. This encodes CASSQDSNTGELFF.